Only one count was recorded for the clone carrying this T cell receptor beta chain. No antigen is known for it. TCRdb used MiXCR to reprocess the reads, holding one entry per CDR3 protein. The sample carries some 350,000 distinct CDR3 sequences, roughly 28% recorded once. This entry is derived from a study of T cell repertoires in cytomegalovirus infection. The CDR3 sequence is 17 residues long. Looked up from germline, CDR1 is DFQATT and CDR2 is SNEGSKA (reference sequence). Trimming pared 0 bases from V and 1 base from J, leaving 18 bases between. Study-level points and caveats: Of the TCR beta families, the public ones yielded a cumulative frequency that identified carriers of CMV plus the relevant HLA.

Specimen: cultured PBMCs, collected from culture after CMV antigen stimulation. The source is a human donor in good health (CMV status not recorded). Some clones in this sample may be carry-over from other donors' samples. The gene calls are TRBV20-1 and TRBJ1-1; D remains unclear. The CDR3 loop is CSARDVGNPTGNTEAFF. CDR3 DNA: TGCAGTGCTAGAGATGTCGGAAACCCCACGGGGAACACTGAAGCTTTCTTT.